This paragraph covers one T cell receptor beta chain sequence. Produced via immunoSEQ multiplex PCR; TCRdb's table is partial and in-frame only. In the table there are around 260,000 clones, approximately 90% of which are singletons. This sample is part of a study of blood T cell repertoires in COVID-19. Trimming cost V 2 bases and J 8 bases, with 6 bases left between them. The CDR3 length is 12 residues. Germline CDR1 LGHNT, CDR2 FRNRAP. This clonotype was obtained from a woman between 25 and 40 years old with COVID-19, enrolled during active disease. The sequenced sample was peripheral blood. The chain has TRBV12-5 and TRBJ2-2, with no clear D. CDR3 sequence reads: CASGLYLGELFF. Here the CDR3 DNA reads TGTGCTAGTGGTTTGTACCTAGGGGAGCTGTTTTTT.